This T cell receptor (beta chain) was recorded in a study of response to subunit inactivated influenza vaccine. Study-wide points: There was a suggestion from the authors that each seasonal influenza vaccination recruits few new T cells.

Regarding this clonotype: Its specificity is not known.

The V gene lost 6 bases and the J gene lost 6 bases, with 21 bases spanning the gap. The CDR3 has 14 residues. Germline values: CDR1 SQVTM, CDR2 ANQGSEA. TCRdb re-called the RT-PCR reads through MiXCR, storing one row per CDR3 protein. The data hold roughly 760,000 distinct CDR3 sequences, with approximately 21% observed a single time. The sample here was PBMCs from blood, taken about 5 days after vaccination. This chain links TRBV29-1 with TRBJ2-7; possibly TRBD1 or TRBD2 for D (5 bases each). The clonotype comes from a man aged 50 or older who received an inactivated influenza vaccine. The CDR3 spells CSVRVYRGLSEQYF. In nucleotides, the CDR3 is TGCAGCGTCCGAGTCTATCGGGGCCTCTCCGAGCAGTACTTC.